This T cell receptor (beta chain) originates from a study of CD8+ T cells in alopecia areata. About the research overall: Administration of oral tofacitinib to treated patients was at 5 to 10 mg twice daily.

Extracted RNA was reverse transcribed, and the resulting cDNA served as sequencing template. The assay was immunoSEQ multiplex PCR, and TCRdb's table has in-frame clones only and misses some. The table has about 76,000 clones, around 67% seen once; the top ten hold about a quarter. Treatment denoted: oral pan-JAK inhibitor, 5-10 mg twice daily. Sampling of alopecia areata patients yielded lesional scalp punch biopsies as well as peripheral blood. The sorting of PBMCs gave CD4+ and CD8+ T cells. There are 10 residues in the CDR3. With 3 bases removed from V and 6 bases from J, the gap between germline ends came to 0 bases. Germline V gives CDR1 SEHNR, CDR2 FQNEAQ (reference sequence).

The starting material was CD8+ T cells sorted from blood, obtained at week 24, from a patient treated with tofacitinib. This chain joins TRBV7-9 and TRBJ2-1; D not certain. The TCR was taken from a human donor with alopecia areata. CDR3 residues: CASSFNEQFF. The DNA for the CDR3 is TGTGCCAGCAGCTTCAATGAGCAGTTCTTC.